This is a list of T cell receptor beta chains from one sample in a study of blood T cell repertoires in COVID-19. Repertoires were generated with immunoSEQ multiplex PCR, while TCRdb's copy carries only in-frame clones and drops some. Of approximately 100,000 clones in the sample, over 85% were seen once. Sequenced material: peripheral blood. All receptors come from a man aged 65-85 years with acute or convalescent COVID-19. Both conserved end residues are part of each CDR3. The D gene is left open where the match is weak. Size is stated for part of the rows, as once, few or many counts, or as a class when the clone is expanded.

J gene	clone size	V gene	D gene	CDR3 DNA	CDR3 protein
TRBJ2-5	.	TRBV30	.	TGTGCCTGGAACCCGACGGGGGAGACCCAGTACTTC	CAWNPTGETQYF
TRBJ2-6	.	TRBV5-1	TRBD2	TGCGCCAGCAGCTTGGTGGTAGCGGGAAGCTCTGGGGCCAACGTCCTGACTTTC	CASSLVVAGSSGANVLTF
TRBJ2-7	few	TRBV7-9	.	TGTGCCAGCAGCTTACCGCTAGCCGCGAAATACGAGCAGTACTTC	CASSLPLAAKYEQYF
TRBJ1-2	.	TRBV25-1	.	TGTGCCAGCAGTGCGTCAGGCAGCTATGGCTACACCTTC	CASSASGSYGYTF
TRBJ1-2	.	TRBV4-1	TRBD1	TGCGCCAGCAGCCAAGATGAAGGACAGGGTTTCTATGGCTACACCTTC	CASSQDEGQGFYGYTF
TRBJ2-7	.	TRBV11-3	.	TGTGCCAGCAGCTTGGAGGGGGCTTTAAGCTACGAGCAGTACTTC	CASSLEGALSYEQYF
TRBJ1-1	once	TRBV28	TRBD1	TGTGCCAGCAGTGGGACAGCCTTTAGGGGAGCTTTCTTT	CASSGTAFRGAFF
TRBJ1-1	once	TRBV7-9	TRBD1	TGTGCCAGCAGCTTAGGGGACAGGGGGAACACTGAAGCTTTCTTT	CASSLGDRGNTEAFF
TRBJ1-4	.	TRBV5-1	TRBD1	TGCGCCAGCAGCCCGGCCGGGACAGATAATGAAAAACTGTTTTTT	CASSPAGTDNEKLFF
TRBJ1-5	.	TRBV24-1	.	TGTGCCACCAGTGGAAGGAGTAATCAGCCCCAGCATTTT	CATSGRSNQPQHF
TRBJ1-5	.	TRBV28	.	TGTGCCAGCAGTTTTTCGGGAGGGGAGAATCAGCCCCAGCATTTT	CASSFSGGENQPQHF
TRBJ2-1	.	TRBV7-3	TRBD2	TGTGCCAGCAGCTTAAGTCTAGCGGGAGCGGATGAGCAGTTCTTC	CASSLSLAGADEQFF
TRBJ2-3	.	TRBV5-1	.	TGCGCCAGCAGCTTTATGGCGTTCGGAGGCACAGATACGCAGTATTTT	CASSFMAFGGTDTQYF
TRBJ1-3	.	TRBV5-5	TRBD1	TGTGCCAGCAGCCCGGCCAGGGGGCGACTGACTCTCTCTGGAAACACCATATATTTT	CASSPARGRLTLSGNTIYF
TRBJ2-2	.	TRBV19	.	TGTGCCAGTAGTATCCTCACCGGGGAGCTGTTTTTT	CASSILTGELFF
TRBJ1-6	.	TRBV3-1/TRBV3-2	.	TGTGCCAGCAGCCAAGACGTGTCACCCCTCCACTTT	CASSQDVSPLHF
TRBJ2-1	.	TRBV11-2	TRBD2	TGTGCCAGCAGCTTCAGCACTAGCGGGAGGTCGAATGAGCAGTTCTTC	CASSFSTSGRSNEQFF
TRBJ1-4	once	TRBV5-5	TRBD1	TGTGCCAGCAGCGATCAGGGGGGTGAAAAACTGTTTTTT	CASSDQGGEKLFF
TRBJ2-4	.	TRBV5-4	.	TGTGCCAGCAGCGGAGGGATAAGGGGGCGAGACATTCAGTACTTC	CASSGGIRGRDIQYF
TRBJ2-1	.	TRBV5-1	TRBD2	TGCGCCAGCAGGTTGGATACCATGGGAGGGGACTACAATGAGCAGTTCTTC	CASRLDTMGGDYNEQFF
TRBJ2-5	.	TRBV13	TRBD2	TGTGCCAGCAGCATCACCGGGACTAGCGCGGAGACCCAGTACTTC	CASSITGTSAETQYF
TRBJ2-5	.	TRBV7-8	.	TGTGCCAGCAGCCCGTCCTTTTTAACAGGGACTAAAGAGACCCAGTACTTC	CASSPSFLTGTKETQYF
TRBJ1-2	.	TRBV19	.	TGTGCCAGTAGTCAAAGCGGGGAAGGGGTCTATGGCTACACCTTC	CASSQSGEGVYGYTF
TRBJ1-4	.	TRBV6-5	TRBD1	TGTGCCAGCAGTCCGACAGGGGGTACTAATGAAAAACTGTTTTTT	CASSPTGGTNEKLFF
TRBJ1-1	.	TRBV27	TRBD1	TGTGCCAGCAGCCCCCAGGGGGCGCGTACTGAAGCTTTCTTT	CASSPQGARTEAFF
TRBJ1-5	.	TRBV6-6	.	TGTGCCAGCAGTTACTCTCGGGGTCAGCCCCAGCATTTT	CASSYSRGQPQHF
TRBJ2-3	once	TRBV14	TRBD2	TGTGCCAGCAGCCCCACTAGCGGAGCGGATACGCAGTATTTT	CASSPTSGADTQYF
TRBJ1-2	.	TRBV27	TRBD1	TGTGCCAGCAGTTCGAGGTTCGGACAGGGGATCGGTGGCTACACCTTC	CASSSRFGQGIGGYTF
TRBJ2-1	.	TRBV24-1	.	TGTGCCACCAGTGATTTATTTTCAGGGCGAGAGCAGTTCTTC	CATSDLFSGREQFF
TRBJ2-7	.	TRBV7-3	.	TGTGCCAGCAGCTTAAGGGGAGGCGAGCAGTACTTC	CASSLRGGEQYF
TRBJ2-1	.	TRBV12-5	.	TGTGCTAGTGGCCAGAAGAAGGAGTACGGCAATGAGCAGTTCTTC	CASGQKKEYGNEQFF
TRBJ2-3	.	TRBV21-1	.	TGTGCCAGCAGCAAAGCGCTGAGTAGTAACGTAACAGATACGCAGTATTTT	CASSKALSSNVTDTQYF
TRBJ2-3	.	TRBV28	TRBD1	TGTGCCAGCAGAACAGGGGGGTCCCAAGATACGCAGTATTTT	CASRTGGSQDTQYF
TRBJ1-1	once	TRBV20-1	.	TGCAGTGCTTATTTGAACACTGAAGCTTTCTTT	CSAYLNTEAFF
TRBJ2-3	.	TRBV7-6	TRBD2	TGTGCCAGCAGCTTAGATCCTAGCGGGGGTAGTACAGATACGCAGTATTTT	CASSLDPSGGSTDTQYF
TRBJ1-2	.	TRBV11-2	TRBD1	TGTGCCAGCAGCTTAGTGGGGACAGCAAGTCTCGGTGGCTACACCTTC	CASSLVGTASLGGYTF
TRBJ2-5	.	TRBV11-2	TRBD1	TGTGCCAGCAGCACAGGGGGCCGGGAGACCCAGTACTTC	CASSTGGRETQYF
TRBJ1-5	.	TRBV6-6	TRBD1	TGTGCCAGCAGTTTCGGAGGACAGGGAAGTCAGCCCCAGCATTTT	CASSFGGQGSQPQHF
TRBJ2-7	.	TRBV10-2	TRBD2	TGCGCCAGCAGTGAAACCGGGACTAGCGGGAAATACGAGCAGTACTTC	CASSETGTSGKYEQYF
TRBJ1-3	.	TRBV11-2	.	TGTGCCAGCAGCTATCACAGGTCGGAGCTATATTTT	CASSYHRSELYF
TRBJ2-7	once	TRBV7-9	.	TGTGCCAGCAGCTTAGCTGGACAGTTCCCCTACGAGCAGTACTTC	CASSLAGQFPYEQYF
TRBJ2-1	.	TRBV6-2/TRBV6-3	TRBD2	TGTGCCAGCAGTTACCTAGGGACTAGCGGCTTTAGCTCCTACAATGAGCAGTTCTTC	CASSYLGTSGFSSYNEQFF
TRBJ2-6	.	TRBV13	.	TGTGCCAGCAGCCTGTCTGGGGCCAACGTCCTGACTTTC	CASSLSGANVLTF
TRBJ2-7	.	TRBV25-1	.	TGTGCCAGCAGTGACAGGGACGAGCAGTACTTC	CASSDRDEQYF
TRBJ1-2	.	TRBV13	.	TGTGCCAGCAGTTTAGGGACGGCGGGACCCTATGGCTACACCTTC	CASSLGTAGPYGYTF
TRBJ1-1	.	TRBV6-5	.	TGTGCCACCTTCGACAGACCGAACACTGAAGCTTTCTTT	CATFDRPNTEAFF
TRBJ1-5	.	TRBV28	.	TGTGCCAGCAGTTTTTCGGGCAGGGTAATTCCCCAGCATTTT	CASSFSGRVIPQHF
TRBJ2-6	.	TRBV11-3	.	TGTGCCAGCAGCTCCCAGGGGAAGCCTGGGGCCAACGTCCTGACTTTC	CASSSQGKPGANVLTF
TRBJ2-3	.	TRBV5-4	.	TGTGCCAGCAGCTCCAGGGGAGATGGAGATACGCAGTATTTT	CASSSRGDGDTQYF
TRBJ2-3	.	TRBV5-1	TRBD1	TGCGCCAGCAGCGCCAAATCCACGGGACAGGGACCAGATACGCAGTATTTT	CASSAKSTGQGPDTQYF
TRBJ1-6	.	TRBV30	.	TGTGCCTGGAGTGATGGGACATGGGATAATTCACCCCTCCACTTT	CAWSDGTWDNSPLHF
TRBJ2-1	once	TRBV29-1	.	TGCAGCGTTGGACGGGACTCAGAATACAATGAGCAGTTCTTC	CSVGRDSEYNEQFF
TRBJ2-7	.	TRBV29-1	TRBD1	TGCAGCGTTGCCGGCCCGGGACAGGGTATCTACGAGCAGTACTTC	CSVAGPGQGIYEQYF